The source of this T cell receptor (beta chain) is a study of cytomegalovirus exposure and HLA in healthy donors. Study-wide findings and caveats: Later work found that TCR association rates differed between HLA loci; DRB1 had the most and HLA-C the fewest. Reportedly, fewer N-insertions than the approximately 600-donor mean appeared in an Asian-associated ancestry cluster in a later analysis.

The PCR ran on 60 Vbeta and 13 Jbeta primers. Libraries were prepared by immunoSEQ multiplex PCR; TCRdb keeps only in-frame clonotypes and omits some of them. The table has about 180,000 clones, 80% seen once; the top ten hold 6% to 7.5%. From germline, CDR1 is SNHLY and CDR2 FYNNEI. Trimming shortened V by 8 bases and J by 5 bases, and 5 bases separated the two germline ends. This CDR3 region has 10 residues. This clone was recorded once. No antigen is known for it. The receptor was derived from a man under 40 in good health and CMV-seropositive. The V and J genes are TRBV2 and TRBJ2-3, with D unresolved. Sample: PBMCs. CDR3 bases: TGTGCCAGCTTTCAAGATACGCAGTATTTT. Translating it yields CASFQDTQYF.